This TCR beta chain was recorded in a study of blood T cells in healthy people across ages. General study results and limits: Observed TCR beta diversity per million T cells went down as age went up. This fall followed a roughly linear course with age. Naive and antigen-experienced cells were not separated, limiting conclusive comparison.

Comments on this clonotype: Its antigen is currently unknown.

Each sample yielded at least 6 million isolated PBMCs. Then a second PCR, running roughly 7 to 11 cycles, was carried out with a sample-barcoded 5' primer and a J-beta primer mix. TCRdb recomputed calls from the 5' RACE reads with MiXCR, one row per CDR3 protein. The repertoire includes roughly 1.6 million distinct CDR3 sequences, about 35% of them detected once, and 11% sits in the top ten. Germline CDR1 KGHDR, CDR2 SFDVKD. The CDR3 contains 15 residues. V dropped 3 bases and J dropped 5; count of bases not matched to a gene: 8. The chain joins TRBV24-1 to TRBJ2-5; 7 bases match TRBD1. The sequence was obtained from a woman between 25 and 40 years old in good health. Material for sequencing was blood. CDR3: CATSDVRQGVETQYF. CDR3 sequence (DNA): TGTGCCACCAGTGATGTACGACAGGGAGTGGAGACCCAGTACTTC.